The 13 T cell receptor beta chains listed next were all sequenced from one sample in a study of T cell changes during pregnancy in multiple sclerosis. The table came from immunoSEQ multiplex PCR; TCRdb's copy has only in-frame clones and leaves some out. The table shows about 70,000 clones, with about 92% occurring only once. The source material was peripheral blood, sampled after pregnancy. These receptors all stem from a female donor with multiple sclerosis, enrolled in a pregnancy study.

The chain recombines TRBV25-1 with TRBJ1-2; D gene unclear. Trimming stripped 3 bases from V and 6 bases from J, with 17 bases between. This CDR3 is built from 15 residues. Germline values: CDR1 MGHDK, CDR2 SYGVNS. The CDR3 DNA is TGTGCCAGCAGTGAGGGTAAAGGAGGGTTTAATGGCTACACCTTC. Its translation: CASSEGKGGFNGYTF.

The CDR3 bases are TGTGCCTCGGGGGGGGGAGAGGAAAAACTGTTTTTT. This gives the protein CASGGGEEKLFF. V usage is TRBV28 and J usage is TRBJ1-4; possible D gene TRBD1, 5 bases. Germline CDR1 is MDHEN and CDR2 is SYDVKM. The CDR3 length is 12 residues. V lost 11 bases, J lost 8 bases, and 15 bases lay in between.

V is TRBV6-5 and J is TRBJ1-2; 8 nucleotides match TRBD1. Germline CDR1 and CDR2: MNHEY and SVGAGI. The CDR3 sequence is 15 residues long. Trimming removed 2 bases from V and 4 bases from J; junction bases left unmatched: 6. CDR3 amino acids: CASSYRDRGGYGYTF. In DNA form, the CDR3 reads TGTGCCAGCAGTTACCGAGACAGGGGAGGCTATGGCTACACCTTC.

The chain is built from TRBV19 and TRBJ2-2, with 10 bases identical to TRBD1. The V segment lost 6 bases and the J segment 2 bases; nucleotides outside the gene matches: 3. Germline V gene sequence: CDR1 LNHDA, CDR2 SQIVND (reference sequence). The CDR3 is 15 residues long. For the CDR3, the DNA is TGTGCCAGTAGCCGGGACAGGGGAAACACCGGGGAGCTGTTTTTT. This encodes CASSRDRGNTGELFF.

V gene TRBV7-9 combines with J gene TRBJ1-1; 7 bases fit TRBD1. The germline CDR1 and CDR2 sequences are SEHNR and FQNEAQ (reference sequence). J lost 4 bases, V lost 7 bases, and 6 bases had no gene match. The CDR3 length is 13 residues. CDR3 amino acids: CASTGTESTEAFF. The CDR3 region has the DNA TGTGCCAGCACCGGGACAGAGAGCACTGAAGCTTTCTTT.

The chain uses TRBV7-9 and TRBJ1-1, with a weak D call TRBD1 (5 bases). The CDR3 is 14 amino acids. V was cut by 4 bases and J by 4 bases, with 13 bases left in between. Germline V gene data show CDR1 as SEHNR and CDR2 as FQNEAQ (reference sequence). CDR3 DNA sequence: TGTGCCAGCAGCTCCAGGGCCTCGGGCACTGAAGCTTTCTTT. Translation: CASSSRASGTEAFF.

V is TRBV29-1 and J is TRBJ2-3; 9 nucleotides line up with TRBD1. The CDR3 contains 13 residues. Trimming removed 6 bases from V and 3 bases from J; junction bases left unmatched: 4. From germline, CDR1 is SQVTM and CDR2 ANQGSEA. The CDR3 spells CSVMTGGTDTQYF. The CDR3 DNA is TGCAGCGTGATGACAGGGGGTACAGATACGCAGTATTTT.

This CDR3 is CASSGTSGSADTQYF. The CDR3 DNA reads TGTGCCAGCAGCGGGACTAGCGGGAGTGCAGATACGCAGTATTTT. This chain connects TRBV9 to TRBJ2-3; 13 positions match TRBD2. The length of the CDR3 is 15 residues. With V trimmed by 3 bases and J by 4 bases, 2 bases remained unmatched. Germline CDR1 is SGDLS and CDR2 is YYNGEE.

The rearrangement joins TRBV4-1 to TRBJ2-5; the D gene is possibly TRBD1 (6 bases). The V end was cut by 2 bases, the J end by 4 bases, with 11 bases between. The CDR3 is made up of 14 amino acids. CDR1 and CDR2 (germline): MGHRA, YSYEKL. This CDR3 reads CASSQWGRLETQYF. The CDR3 region has the DNA TGCGCCAGCAGCCAATGGGGGCGCTTAGAGACCCAGTACTTC.

The gene calls are TRBV7-9 and TRBJ1-3; no reliable D call. The germline V gene has CDR1 SEHNR and CDR2 FQNEAQ (reference sequence). V shed 6 bases and J shed 9 bases, with 9 bases lying between them. CDR3 length equals 11 residues. This chain's CDR3 is CASRGDVTIYF. CDR3 in DNA: TGTGCCAGCAGGGGAGATGTCACCATATATTTT.

The CDR3, as DNA: TGTGCCAGCATACGGCCGGGACAGGGGGGAGGTGGCTACACCTTC. This sequence encodes CASIRPGQGGGGYTF. V and J are TRBV28 and TRBJ1-2; 11 bases match TRBD1. V gave up 7 bases and J gave up 7 bases; unmatched junction bases: 11. From germline, CDR1 is MDHEN and CDR2 SYDVKM. CDR3 length: 15 amino acids.

The rearrangement joins TRBV5-1 to TRBJ2-7, with 10 bases identical to TRBD2. Trimming cost V 2 bases and J 5 bases; bases outside gene matches: 31. CDR3 length: 23 residues. Germline assignment: CDR1 SGHRS and CDR2 YFSETQ. DNA of the CDR3: TGCGCCAGCAGCTTCCAGATTGGGGTTCTGAATTTCCTAGCGGGAGCCCCGGTTGACGAGCAGTACTTC. It specifies CASSFQIGVLNFLAGAPVDEQYF. Together with reference TRBV5-1 and TRBJ2-7, the CDR3 gives the full variable domain: KAGVTQTPRYLIKTRGQQVTLSCSPISGHRSVSWYQQTPGQGLQFLFEYFSETQRNKGNFPGRFSGRQFSNSRSEMNVSTLELGDSALYLCASSFQIGVLNFLAGAPVDEQYFGPGTRLTVT.

The chain links TRBV19 to TRBJ2-1; D might be TRBD2 (5 bases). The length of the CDR3 is 13 residues. Trimming left V 10 bases short and J 5 bases short, with 15 bases between. The germline V gene has CDR1 LNHDA and CDR2 SQIVND (reference sequence). The CDR3 loop reads CATMIGVNNEQFF. The CDR3 DNA reads TGTGCCACTATGATCGGGGTAAACAATGAGCAGTTCTTC.